What follows are 7 T cell receptor beta chains derived from one specimen sequenced in a study of blood T cell repertoires in COVID-19 (dated by TCRdb to 2019 to 2021). Library preparation was by the immunoSEQ multiplex PCR assay. TCRdb's version of the immuneACCESS table is confined to in-frame rearrangements and falls short of the full clone set. An unresolved V gene accounts for under half of the shortfall where checked; the remainder is of unknown origin. The sample has tens of thousands of clones on record, 80% to 90% of them singletons. Of the sample, roughly an eighth is held by the ten largest clones. Sample: peripheral blood. The receptor source for this set is a human donor with active COVID-19. The donor label of this sample is uncertain.

Sample share makes this clone medium-sized. J is TRBJ2-1 and V is TRBV6-2 or TRBV6-3; D perhaps matches TRBD2 (5 bases). This CDR3 spans 15 amino acids. Germline lookup yields CDR1 MNHEY and CDR2 SVGEGT. Trimming stripped 2 bases from V and 6 bases from J, with 14 bases between. CDR3 sequence reads: CASSYISVEVNEQFF. In nucleotides, the CDR3 is TGTGCCAGCAGTTACATTTCGGTGGAGGTCAATGAGCAGTTCTTC.

This clone has a single count. J is TRBJ2-1 and V is TRBV2; TRBD2 matches 13 bases. The CDR3 is made up of 16 amino acids. Germline CDR1 and CDR2: SNHLY and FYNNEI. Trimming at V came to 9 bases and at J to 7 bases, leaving 12 bases not matched to a gene. CDR3 residues: CAREIAGLAGKNEQFF. CDR3 bases: TGTGCCAGAGAGATCGCGGGACTAGCGGGGAAAAATGAGCAGTTCTTC.

Here the CDR3 DNA reads TGTGCCAGCAGTTTGGGCAGGGACACAGATACGCAGTATTTT. Residues: CASSLGRDTDTQYF. This sequence joins TRBV27 and TRBJ2-3, with D possibly being TRBD1 (5 bases). V lost 3 bases to trimming and J lost 2 bases, with 9 bases between them. CDR3 length equals 14 residues. Germline V gene lookup returns CDR1 MNHEY and CDR2 SMNVEV (reference sequence).

This clone is a singleton in its sample. This sequence joins TRBV5-4 and TRBJ2-3; D is possibly TRBD2 (5 bases). V lost 3 bases and J lost 3, with 11 bases in between. The CDR3 is 14 amino acids. CDR1 and CDR2 from the germline V gene are SGHNT and YYREEE (reference sequence). Here the CDR3 DNA reads TGTGCCAGCAGCTACGCACTAGAAACAGATACGCAGTATTTT. Its protein is CASSYALETDTQYF.

V is TRBV5-1 and J is TRBJ1-1; 8 bases agree with TRBD1. Germline V CDR1 and CDR2: SGHRS, YFSETQ. The V segment lost 4 bases and the J segment 1 base; nucleotides outside the gene matches: 12. This CDR3 is built from 17 residues. The CDR3 bases are TGCGCCAGCAGCCACCTTGGACAGGGCCGGGCGAACACTGAAGCTTTCTTT. Its translation: CASSHLGQGRANTEAFF. The entire variable domain, with the rest obtained from reference TRBV5-1 and TRBJ1-1, is as follows: KAGVTQTPRYLIKTRGQQVTLSCSPISGHRSVSWYQQTPGQGLQFLFEYFSETQRNKGNFPGRFSGRQFSNSRSEMNVSTLELGDSALYLCASSHLGQGRANTEAFFGQGTRLTVV.

CDR3 bases: TGTGCCAGCAGTTTACAGTCCGAGCAGTACTTC. Its protein is CASSLQSEQYF. The chain links TRBV28 to TRBJ2-7; D gene uncertain. Trimming pared 2 bases from V and 6 bases from J, leaving 5 bases between. The CDR3 sequence is 11 residues long. The V gene's germline CDR1 is MDHEN and CDR2 SYDVKM. Using reference TRBV28 and TRBJ2-7 for the parts outside the CDR3, the full variable domain is DVKVTQSSRYLVKRTGEKVFLECVQDMDHENMFWYRQDPGLGLRLIYFSYDVKMKEKGDIPEGYSVSREKKERFSLILESASTNQTSMYLCASSLQSEQYFGPGTRLTVT.

The chain recombines TRBV2 with TRBJ1-4; D unresolved. Trimming cost V 3 bases and J 7 bases, with 12 bases left between them. Germline CDR1 reads SNHLY; CDR2 reads FYNNEI. The CDR3 contains 14 residues. The CDR3 coding sequence is TGTGCCAGCAGTGACGGGGTGGGGAGTGAAAAACTGTTTTTT. It yields the protein CASSDGVGSEKLFF.